The rows below give T cell receptor beta chains drawn from one sample of a study of T cell responses to AZD1222 COVID-19 vaccine. TCRdb keeps only in-frame clones here, not all; method: immunoSEQ multiplex PCR. The table has 110,000 to 150,000 clones, 90% to 95% seen once. Sequenced material: peripheral blood, taken on day 0 of AZD1222 vaccination. Source of these receptors: an adult in good health. Each CDR3 is given without its conserved first and last residue. Fields, in order: V gene, J gene, CDR3 protein.

v_call: TRBV2
j_call: TRBJ1-6
cdr3_aa: ASRDIPNSPLH

v_call: TRBV18
j_call: TRBJ1-1
cdr3_aa: ASSPGVNTEAF

v_call: TRBV7-9
j_call: TRBJ1-1
cdr3_aa: ASSPGRMNTEAF

v_call: TRBV7-2
j_call: TRBJ1-5
cdr3_aa: ASRSPKDRGQDQPQH

v_call: TRBV7-9
j_call: TRBJ1-2
cdr3_aa: ASSLGGYT

v_call: TRBV6-5
j_call: TRBJ1-2
cdr3_aa: ASSALDRAGGYT

v_call: TRBV18
j_call: TRBJ1-5
cdr3_aa: ASSQGQGRGQPQH

v_call: TRBV5-4
j_call: TRBJ2-3
cdr3_aa: ASSPSGGRTDTQY

v_call: TRBV5-4
j_call: TRBJ1-2
cdr3_aa: ASSLWEGIYGYT

v_call: TRBV6-5
j_call: TRBJ2-7
cdr3_aa: ASERPGLSYEQY

v_call: TRBV4-1
j_call: TRBJ2-5
cdr3_aa: ASSQERDREETQY

v_call: TRBV6-4
j_call: TRBJ1-1
cdr3_aa: ASGDGTEAF

v_call: TRBV5-1
j_call: TRBJ1-1
cdr3_aa: ASSLGARSMNTEAF

v_call: TRBV5-4
j_call: TRBJ1-3
cdr3_aa: ASSYQGEVNTIY

v_call: TRBV19
j_call: TRBJ1-2
cdr3_aa: ASSLGFYGYT

v_call: TRBV27
j_call: TRBJ2-7
cdr3_aa: ASSLRTGLYEQY

v_call: TRBV30
j_call: TRBJ1-1
cdr3_aa: AWTTTGTEAF

v_call: TRBV3-1/TRBV3-2
j_call: TRBJ2-7
cdr3_aa: ASSQDTREQY

v_call: TRBV20-1
j_call: TRBJ1-1
cdr3_aa: SARMVSEAF

v_call: TRBV5-1
j_call: TRBJ2-7
cdr3_aa: ASSIGRRGTSEQY

v_call: TRBV2
j_call: TRBJ1-2
cdr3_aa: AIPTGTETTNYGYT

v_call: TRBV19
j_call: TRBJ1-2
cdr3_aa: ASNSVYYGYT

v_call: TRBV28
j_call: TRBJ2-2
cdr3_aa: ASSFTTPGGELF

v_call: TRBV28
j_call: TRBJ2-2
cdr3_aa: ASRGDRGATGELF

v_call: TRBV27
j_call: TRBJ1-5
cdr3_aa: ASSLSTNNQPQH

v_call: TRBV6-6
j_call: TRBJ1-1
cdr3_aa: ASWRQGRETEAF

v_call: TRBV4-2
j_call: TRBJ2-1
cdr3_aa: ASSRGGVYNEQF

v_call: TRBV7-2
j_call: TRBJ1-3
cdr3_aa: ASSLFGNTIY

v_call: TRBV13
j_call: TRBJ1-2
cdr3_aa: ASRARPGGAAYGYT

v_call: TRBV5-1
j_call: TRBJ1-1
cdr3_aa: ASSLVVGMNTEAF

v_call: TRBV19
j_call: TRBJ1-1
cdr3_aa: ASTNSQWGNTEAF

v_call: TRBV18
j_call: TRBJ2-5
cdr3_aa: ASSPFSGGETQY

v_call: TRBV7-3
j_call: TRBJ1-2
cdr3_aa: ASSLTGGTNYGYT

v_call: TRBV18
j_call: TRBJ1-6
cdr3_aa: ASSPGPGDSPLH

v_call: TRBV30
j_call: TRBJ2-5
cdr3_aa: AWSVGGALETQY

v_call: TRBV3-1/TRBV3-2
j_call: TRBJ1-6
cdr3_aa: ASSRGELPYNSPLH

v_call: TRBV4-1
j_call: TRBJ2-7
cdr3_aa: ASSLTGTGAYEQY

v_call: TRBV7-9
j_call: TRBJ2-1
cdr3_aa: ASKKEGGGGNEQF

v_call: TRBV18
j_call: TRBJ1-3
cdr3_aa: ASSPNQPGQGAGNTIY

v_call: TRBV6-6
j_call: TRBJ1-5
cdr3_aa: ASTPREFNQPQH

v_call: TRBV27
j_call: TRBJ2-4
cdr3_aa: ASSSGTGSKNIQY

v_call: TRBV5-1
j_call: TRBJ1-3
cdr3_aa: ASSLGWQSPGNTIY

v_call: TRBV28
j_call: TRBJ1-1
cdr3_aa: ASPPGALTENTEAF

v_call: TRBV6-1
j_call: TRBJ1-5
cdr3_aa: ASSEGTGESNQPQH

v_call: TRBV6-4
j_call: TRBJ2-7
cdr3_aa: ASRAIFPDEQY

v_call: TRBV9
j_call: TRBJ1-1
cdr3_aa: ASSVIHATEAF

v_call: TRBV7-9
j_call: TRBJ2-7
cdr3_aa: ASSPDRDNEQY

v_call: TRBV11-1
j_call: TRBJ2-2
cdr3_aa: ASSMSQGGGELF

v_call: TRBV25-1
j_call: TRBJ1-3
cdr3_aa: ASSEGGSGNTIY